Described below is a single TCR beta chain sequence and its context. This entry is derived from a study of regulatory T cells in long-lasting Graves disease. The sample's time point: newly diagnosed GD, antithyroid drugs for less than 3 months. The TCR library was prepared using RNA isolated from PBMCs. V trimming: 2 bases; J trimming: 7 bases; junction bases outside the gene matches: 12. CDR1 and CDR2 from the germline V gene are DFQATT and SNEGSKA (reference sequence). The CDR3 is 15 residues long. Both iRepertoire HTBI primers and Arm-PCR of CDR3 regions were used to build the TCR beta libraries. TCRdb reanalysed the multiplex PCR reads using MiXCR and keeps one entry per CDR3 protein. This sample yields about 540,000 distinct CDR3 sequences, of which about 13% are seen a single time; about 9.1% belongs to the top ten. These data were likewise used in another study, on T cells in Graves' hyperthyroidism and ophthalmopathy.

The V call is TRBV20-1, the J call TRBJ2-7; 9 bases align to TRBD2. The sequencing used peripheral blood mononuclear cells (PBMCs), collected at new diagnosis, from a patient treated with antithyroid drugs. The receptor comes from a man in his thirties or forties with Graves disease. The CDR3 spells CSARNLAGSPPEQYF. DNA of the CDR3: TGCAGTGCTAGAAACCTAGCGGGAAGTCCCCCGGAGCAGTACTTC.